This TCR beta chain was identified in a study of CD8+ T cells in alopecia areata. V lost 5 bases, J lost 4 bases, and 8 bases stayed unmatched. The length of the CDR3 is 14 residues. Germline CDR1 reads MDHEN; CDR2 reads SYDVKM. Sequencing used cDNA as its template, made by extracting RNA and reverse transcribing it. Assay: immunoSEQ multiplex PCR; the TCRdb copy retains only in-frame clones and omits some. Found here are around 82,000 clones, roughly 51% of them singletons; the top ten hold around 5.7%. The clonotype comes from a human donor with alopecia areata. The chain recombines TRBV28 with TRBJ2-7, with 7 bases lining up with TRBD1. Source material: NKG2D-high CD8+ T cells sorted from blood. This CDR3 is CASSTWTGEYEQYF. Here the CDR3 DNA reads TGTGCCAGCAGTACCTGGACAGGAGAGTACGAGCAGTACTTC.